These T cell receptor beta chains were read from a single sample in a study of CD8 T cells in ankylosing spondylitis. One entry per CDR3 protein, called by TCRdb with MiXCR from the 5' RACE reads. The sample contains about 700,000 distinct CDR3 sequences, under 20% of which appear only once. Specimen: blood, either unsorted or a sorted T cell fraction (not recorded which). The receptors derive from a male donor with ankylosing spondylitis. CDR3s leave out the opening cysteine and the closing phenylalanine or tryptophan.

v_call: TRBV29-1; cdr3_aa: SVRAGGTQY
v_call: TRBV7-9; cdr3_aa: ASSRNEPLYTEAF
v_call: TRBV6-2/TRBV6-3; cdr3_aa: ASRDPGTKNIQY
v_call: TRBV7-6; cdr3_aa: ASSLGVTSTDTQY
v_call: TRBV7-8; cdr3_aa: ASSPLGQGAYEQY
v_call: TRBV29-1; cdr3_aa: SVGGLAGGETQY
v_call: TRBV6-1; cdr3_aa: ASSELGVVPGELF
v_call: TRBV10-1; cdr3_aa: ASSVGGNRDTQY
v_call: TRBV4-2; cdr3_aa: ASSQGGQAGNEQY
v_call: TRBV6-1; cdr3_aa: ASSDDPGQAYGYT
v_call: TRBV25-1; cdr3_aa: ASRRGQGGSYEQY
v_call: TRBV3-1; cdr3_aa: ASSPGTRGIQY
v_call: TRBV7-9; cdr3_aa: ANANPGSPYNEQF
v_call: TRBV30; cdr3_aa: AWSPRRGGYGYT
v_call: TRBV12-3/TRBV12-4; cdr3_aa: ASRRLGNEQF
v_call: TRBV20-1; cdr3_aa: SARVRSGRKNYNEQF
v_call: TRBV5-1; cdr3_aa: ASSLFLAGSGADTQY
v_call: TRBV12-3/TRBV12-4; cdr3_aa: ASSIVPTVAEDTGELF
v_call: TRBV6-2/TRBV6-3; cdr3_aa: ASSETGRFYT
v_call: TRBV29-1; cdr3_aa: SVGTVSYEQY
v_call: TRBV2; cdr3_aa: ASSNGQTPSTDTQY
v_call: TRBV19; cdr3_aa: ASLGRNYNEQF
v_call: TRBV7-9; cdr3_aa: ASSRRGSQTGGELF
v_call: TRBV5-1; cdr3_aa: ASSLRVETDTQY
v_call: TRBV5-6; cdr3_aa: ASSLGAFGGALTEAF
v_call: TRBV3-1; cdr3_aa: ASSQDGTSVGTDTQY
v_call: TRBV12-3/TRBV12-4; cdr3_aa: ASRTSGGRDEQF
v_call: TRBV7-3; cdr3_aa: ASSLTLGGYNEQF
v_call: TRBV9; cdr3_aa: ASSATTSQADTQY
v_call: TRBV12-3/TRBV12-4; cdr3_aa: ASSLAGATNEQY
v_call: TRBV5-6; cdr3_aa: ASSLVSGANVLT
v_call: TRBV2; cdr3_aa: ASSEAVQAYGYT
v_call: TRBV20-1; cdr3_aa: SARRGAYVNEQF
v_call: TRBV24-1; cdr3_aa: ATSGGDTYNEQF
v_call: TRBV7-2; cdr3_aa: ASSLTPGPIPEAF
v_call: TRBV5-1; cdr3_aa: ASSPPPRNEQF
v_call: TRBV7-3; cdr3_aa: ASSTGLAGTGELF
v_call: TRBV21-1; cdr3_aa: ASNGPRAKNIQY
v_call: TRBV20-1; cdr3_aa: SAGTGGFYGYT
v_call: TRBV5-6; cdr3_aa: ASSSTQGILGEQY
v_call: TRBV11-2; cdr3_aa: ASSLVGGVGTEAF
v_call: TRBV12-3/TRBV12-4; cdr3_aa: ASRDRVLGANVLT
v_call: TRBV4-1; cdr3_aa: ASSRGVGAEAF
v_call: TRBV4-1; cdr3_aa: ASRGGAAYGYT
v_call: TRBV7-6; cdr3_aa: ASSLVVPQATGELF